A selection of T cell receptor beta chains follows, all from one sample in a study of human T cells and chemical hapten exposure. MiXCR, run by TCRdb on the RACE reads, gives a single entry per CDR3 protein. Altogether around 260,000 distinct CDR3 sequences are present, about 9% being singletons, with the ten largest covering roughly 2.5%. This specimen was whole blood, taken in connection with sensitization to the hapten diphenylcyclopropenone (DPC). All receptors derive from a woman in her forties with alopecia areata. Some clones in this sample may be carry-over from other donors' samples. CDR3s include the opening cysteine and the closing phenylalanine or tryptophan. Each record gives: D gene, J gene, clone size, V gene, CDR3 DNA, CDR3 protein. D genes are given only for firm matches. Size is stated for part of the rows, as once, few or many counts, or as a class when the clone is expanded.

. | TRBJ2-1 | few | TRBV10-3 | TGTGCCATCAGCGCCGACAGGCGCTCCTACAATGAGCAGTTCTTC | CAISADRRSYNEQFF
TRBD1 | TRBJ2-5 | . | TRBV9 | TGTGCCAGCAGCCCCCGGACAGGATCGGAGACCCAGTACTTC | CASSPRTGSETQYF
. | TRBJ1-1 | many | TRBV28 | TGTGCCAGCAGTTTAGTCGGTAAAGCTTTCTTT | CASSLVGKAFF
. | TRBJ2-1 | few | TRBV12-3/TRBV12-4 | TGTGCCAGCACTCGACAGGAGCTCTACAATGAGCAGTTCTTC | CASTRQELYNEQFF
. | TRBJ2-7 | many | TRBV9 | TGTGCCAGCAGCCTACGGGGCAGGGACGAGCAGTACTTC | CASSLRGRDEQYF
TRBD1 | TRBJ2-7 | . | TRBV28 | TGTGCCAGCAGTTCCCCACAGGGGCTGAACTACGAGCAGTACTTC | CASSSPQGLNYEQYF
TRBD1 | TRBJ2-1 | . | TRBV6-5 | TGTGCCAGCAAACAGGGACAGGGGCCCTACAATGAGCAGTTCTTC | CASKQGQGPYNEQFF
TRBD1 | TRBJ2-4 | many | TRBV7-2 | TGTGCCAGCAGCCGGACAGGATTCAAAAACATTCAGTACTTC | CASSRTGFKNIQYF
. | TRBJ2-1 | few | TRBV24-1 | TGTGCCACCAGTGATCACACAGGGCGACGAAGCTCCTACAATGAGCAGTTCTTC | CATSDHTGRRSSYNEQFF
. | TRBJ2-4 | . | TRBV5-6 | TGTGCCAGCAGCTTGGCCGTAGCGGAGCCTAAAAACATTCAGTACTTC | CASSLAVAEPKNIQYF
. | TRBJ2-7 | . | TRBV4-3 | TGCGCCAGCAGCCCTGAGGTTTACTACGAGCAGTACTTC | CASSPEVYYEQYF
. | TRBJ2-2 | few | TRBV5-1 | TGCGCCAGCAGCTCTCGGTCGGCCCCTTCCACCGGGGAGCTGTTTTTT | CASSSRSAPSTGELFF
TRBD1 | TRBJ1-1 | . | TRBV7-9 | TGTGCCAGCAGCTTACACAGGGGGCCTACCCCCACTGAAGCTTTCTTT | CASSLHRGPTPTEAFF
TRBD1 | TRBJ2-5 | . | TRBV6-5 | TGTGCCAGCAGACGACGGGACAGGGGGCGGCAAGAGACCCAGTACTTC | CASRRRDRGRQETQYF
. | TRBJ2-7 | . | TRBV28 | TGTGCCAGCAGTTTATGGGGGGGCGAAAAGCAAGGGCAGTACTTC | CASSLWGGEKQGQYF
. | TRBJ1-6 | once | TRBV4-3 | TGCGCCAGCAGCGTACAGCTTCAGGCGGGTTCACCCCTCCACTTT | CASSVQLQAGSPLHF
. | TRBJ1-6 | few | TRBV7-2 | TGTGCCAGCAGCTTAGCAGGAGGGGATAATTCACCCCTCCACTTT | CASSLAGGDNSPLHF
TRBD2 | TRBJ2-1 | . | TRBV27 | TGTGCCAGCAGCTTTGGAGGGACTAGCGGGAGGGCCCGGTTCTTC | CASSFGGTSGRARFF
. | TRBJ1-2 | . | TRBV27 | TGTGCCAGCAGTTTCGGGACGGACACTATGAGTTACACCTTC | CASSFGTDTMSYTF
. | TRBJ2-7 | . | TRBV10-3 | TGTGCCACCACGGGTACGTCCTCCTACGAGCAGTACTTC | CATTGTSSYEQYF
. | TRBJ1-2 | few | TRBV5-5 | TGTGCCAGCAGTCCTACAGGGTCTTTTAACTATGGCTACACCTTC | CASSPTGSFNYGYTF
. | TRBJ2-4 | many | TRBV14 | TGTGCCAGCAGCCAAGATCAGAGACTGGTTCAGTACTTC | CASSQDQRLVQYF